A selection of T cell receptor beta chains follows, all from one sample in a study of blood T cell repertoires in COVID-19. TCRdb keeps only in-frame clones here, not all; method: immunoSEQ multiplex PCR. The top ten clones hold around 6.2% of a sample with roughly 150,000 clones, about 85% of them seen once. Sequencing input: PBMCs or T cells enriched from blood (not recorded which). The receptor set was obtained from a woman aged 40-49 years who had recovered from COVID-19. Each CDR3 is given with its conserved first and last residue. A D gene is named only where the DNA matches it firmly. For some rows the clone size is stated as once, few or many, or as a class when expanded; others skip it.

clone_size d_call j_call v_call cdr3_length cdr3_aa cdr3_nt
- - TRBJ2-1 TRBV18 15 CASSPQGQRGNEQFF TGTGCCAGCTCACCACAGGGTCAGCGAGGGAATGAGCAGTTCTTC
- TRBD1 TRBJ2-1 TRBV3-1/TRBV3-2 15 CASSHFLTDRVEQFF TGTGCCAGCAGCCATTTCTTAACGGACAGGGTCGAGCAGTTCTTC
- TRBD2 TRBJ2-1 TRBV6-1 16 CASSEVGTSEYNEQFF TGTGCCAGCAGTGAAGTTGGGACTAGCGAATACAATGAGCAGTTCTTC
- - TRBJ1-1 TRBV29-1 13 CSVEGQQNTEAFF TGCAGCGTTGAGGGGCAGCAAAACACTGAAGCTTTCTTT
few - TRBJ1-1 TRBV9 14 CASSGTTGNTEAFF TGTGCCAGCAGCGGAACAACAGGGAACACTGAAGCTTTCTTT
- - TRBJ2-5 TRBV18 15 CASSLSQGYQETQYF TGTGCCAGCTCACTCTCTCAGGGGTACCAAGAGACCCAGTACTTC
- TRBD2 TRBJ2-2 TRBV3-1/TRBV3-2 15 CASSQRTSVTGELFF TGTGCCAGCAGCCAAAGAACTAGCGTCACCGGGGAGCTGTTTTTT
- TRBD2 TRBJ2-1 TRBV7-8 16 CASSLDSGTGNNEQFF TGTGCCAGCAGCCTAGATAGCGGGACGGGAAACAATGAGCAGTTCTTC
- - TRBJ1-5 TRBV18 16 CASSPSGLNSNQPQHF TGTGCCAGCTCACCGAGCGGATTAAATAGCAATCAGCCCCAGCATTTT
- - TRBJ1-1 TRBV11-3 13 CASSLWGDTEAFF TGTGCCAGCAGCTTATGGGGGGACACTGAAGCTTTCTTT
- - TRBJ1-1 TRBV19 13 CASNPYRGTEAFF TGTGCCAGTAACCCCTACCGGGGCACTGAAGCTTTCTTT
once - TRBJ2-7 TRBV12-3/TRBV12-4 13 CASSVGQFYEQYF TGTGCCAGCAGCGTGGGACAATTCTACGAGCAGTACTTC
few - TRBJ1-6 TRBV2 14 CASSEYGGPSPLHF TGTGCCAGCAGTGAATACGGGGGGCCCTCACCCCTCCACTTT
- - TRBJ2-6 TRBV6-5 15 CASREGGSGANVLTF TGTGCCAGCAGAGAGGGTGGCTCTGGGGCCAACGTCCTGACTTTC
- TRBD1 TRBJ1-4 TRBV3-1/TRBV3-2 17 CASSQVSKGATGGGLFF TGTGCCAGCAGCCAAGTGTCTAAGGGGGCGACCGGGGGTGGACTGTTTTTT
- - TRBJ1-2 TRBV19 15 CASSPGDTLNYGYTF TGTGCCAGTAGCCCAGGGGACACCCTCAACTATGGCTACACCTTC
once TRBD2 TRBJ2-1 TRBV14 19 CASSQAPWTSGSSYNEQFF TGTGCCAGCAGCCAAGCCCCCTGGACTAGCGGGTCCTCCTACAATGAGCAGTTCTTC
- TRBD1 TRBJ1-1 TRBV7-9 13 CASSFGQGAEAFF TGTGCCAGCAGCTTCGGACAGGGAGCTGAAGCTTTCTTT
- TRBD2 TRBJ2-3 TRBV10-3 15 CAIRLAGVETDTQYF TGTGCCATCAGATTAGCGGGGGTTGAAACAGATACGCAGTATTTT
many - TRBJ1-2 TRBV3-1/TRBV3-2 15 CASSQGAGPNYGYTF TGTGCCAGCAGCCAAGGGGCAGGTCCTAACTATGGCTACACCTTC
- TRBD2 TRBJ2-5 TRBV5-4 14 CASSFGGGAGTQYF TGTGCCAGCAGCTTTGGCGGGGGGGCGGGGACCCAGTACTTC
once TRBD2 TRBJ2-3 TRBV27 17 CASTPLWVSGITDTQYF TGTGCCAGCACCCCCCTGTGGGTTAGCGGGATAACAGATACGCAGTATTTT
- - TRBJ2-7 TRBV28 14 CASSFIYGSYEQYF TGTGCCAGCAGTTTTATTTACGGTTCCTACGAGCAGTACTTC
medium-sized - TRBJ1-2 TRBV4-1 15 CASSHRTSSRDGYTF TGCGCCAGCAGCCATAGGACTTCCTCCCGGGATGGCTACACCTTC
once TRBD1 TRBJ2-7 TRBV30 15 CAWSDRDRGFIEQYF TGTGCCTGGAGTGACCGGGACAGGGGTTTTATCGAGCAGTACTTC
- - TRBJ1-2 TRBV3-1/TRBV3-2 15 CASSQKEQGFYGYTF TGTGCCAGCAGCCAGAAGGAACAGGGATTCTATGGCTACACCTTC
many TRBD2 TRBJ2-3 TRBV6-4 16 CASSDGTSGGADTQYF TGTGCCAGCAGTGACGGGACTAGCGGGGGGGCAGATACGCAGTATTTT
- TRBD1 TRBJ2-1 TRBV5-1 16 CASSLGGTDSYNEQFF TGCGCCAGCAGCTTGGGTGGGACAGACTCCTACAATGAGCAGTTCTTC
once TRBD2 TRBJ2-7 TRBV27 15 CASSLRAGGTYEQYF TGTGCCAGCAGTTTACGAGCGGGAGGGACCTACGAGCAGTACTTC
- TRBD1 TRBJ2-7 TRBV30 14 CAWSADRGLYEQYF TGTGCCTGGAGTGCCGACAGGGGGCTGTACGAGCAGTACTTC
once TRBD2 TRBJ2-7 TRBV5-1 14 CASSPGLAAYEQYF TGCGCCAGCAGCCCGGGACTAGCCGCCTACGAGCAGTACTTC
- - TRBJ1-2 TRBV29-1 15 CSVEDRLFDTRGYTF TGCAGCGTTGAAGATCGATTGTTCGACACTCGTGGCTACACCTTC
- TRBD1 TRBJ1-5 TRBV12-3/TRBV12-4 13 CASSAGQGQPQHF TGTGCCAGCAGTGCCGGACAGGGTCAGCCCCAGCATTTT
- - TRBJ1-5 TRBV7-8 14 CASSPGLNNQPQHF TGTGCCAGCAGCCCAGGGTTAAACAATCAGCCCCAGCATTTT
- TRBD1 TRBJ2-2 TRBV12-3/TRBV12-4 13 CASSGTDTGELFF TGTGCCAGCAGTGGGACAGACACCGGGGAGCTGTTTTTT
- - TRBJ1-1 TRBV7-9 13 CASSLRQYTEAFF TGTGCCAGCAGCCTGAGACAGTACACTGAAGCTTTCTTT
- TRBD2 TRBJ2-5 TRBV14 15 CASSRAGVGQETQYF TGTGCCAGCAGCCGGGCGGGAGTCGGCCAAGAGACCCAGTACTTC
- - TRBJ2-6 TRBV6-5 15 CASSFLRAGANVLTF TGTGCCAGCAGTTTCCTCAGGGCTGGGGCCAACGTCCTGACTTTC
- - TRBJ1-2 TRBV19 13 CASSFGLEDGYTF TGTGCCAGTAGTTTCGGACTCGAAGATGGCTACACCTTC
- - TRBJ2-2 TRBV19 16 CASSIGYSGDTGELFF TGTGCCAGTAGTATCGGCTATAGCGGAGACACCGGGGAGCTGTTTTTT
- - TRBJ2-3 TRBV7-9 13 CASSLVSVDTQYF TGTGCCAGCAGCTTAGTTTCCGTAGATACGCAGTATTTT
- TRBD1 TRBJ2-7 TRBV9 14 CASSAPGQGYEQYF TGTGCCAGCAGCGCCCCGGGACAGGGCTACGAGCAGTACTTC
once TRBD2 TRBJ2-1 TRBV9 16 CASSVGLAGVRNEQFF TGTGCCAGCAGCGTAGGTCTAGCGGGAGTGCGGAATGAGCAGTTCTTC
once TRBD2 TRBJ2-3 TRBV5-1 14 CASSLGLAEDTQYF TGCGCCAGCAGCTTGGGACTAGCGGAAGATACGCAGTATTTT